This T cell receptor beta chain was profiled in a study of T cells in Graves' hyperthyroidism and ophthalmopathy. Overall study: Peripheral blood was acquired at first diagnosis, ahead of any therapy whatsoever.

From RNA transcripts, TCR beta CDR3 regions were amplified. A set of HTBI primers served as the primers for a first-round RT-PCR of the TCR CDR3. TCRdb reanalysed the multiplex PCR reads using MiXCR and keeps one entry per CDR3 protein. Among 600,000 to 650,000 distinct CDR3 sequences listed, around 16% were seen once. CDR1 is DFQATT and CDR2 is SNEGSKA in the germline V gene (reference sequence). Between the trimmed V and J ends, which lost 3 bases and 4 bases, there was a span of 10 bases. The CDR3 contains 12 residues. The sample holds a few counts of this clonotype. Its cognate antigen is unknown. Study conclusions and caveats: The model predicted ophthalmopathy a median approximately 6.3 months before onset.

A patient was excluded if there was uncontrolled infection, other autoimmune disease, pregnancy or lactation. Clinicians diagnosed patients from clinical symptoms, serum thyroxine and TRAb, thyroid ultrasound and orbital computed tomography. Sequencing was done on a sample of blood. The receptor's source is a woman younger than 45 with Graves' hyperthyroidism. The chain carries TRBV20-1 and TRBJ2-7; either TRBD1 or TRBD2 may supply D (5 bases each). The CDR3 DNA sequence: TGCAGTGCTAGTGAGGGGTTATACGAGCAGTACTTC. This gives the protein CSASEGLYEQYF.